A single sample is the source of the 8 T cell receptor beta chains below, sequenced in a study of shared clonotypes between healthy human individuals. Only in-frame clones appear in the TCRdb table, and some are missing; sequencing was by immunoSEQ multiplex PCR. The profile shows 950,000 to 1,100,000 clones, more than 75% of them singletons. The sample consisted of memory CD4+ T cells from PBMCs. The subset denotes: CD45RA-negative fraction. The receptors shown here come from a man aged 18 to 30 in good health. Some clones in this sample may be carry-over from other donors' samples.

The chain employs TRBV2 and TRBJ2-5; D is ambiguous. The V and J ends lost 4 bases and 5 bases respectively, with 11 bases between them. Looked up from germline, CDR1 is SNHLY and CDR2 is FYNNEI. CDR3 length: 13 residues. In nucleotides, the CDR3 is TGTGCCAGCAGTGTTGAGGTCATGGAGACCCAGTACTTC. Its translation: CASSVEVMETQYF.

The CDR3 protein is CASSLESEGYGYTF. The CDR3 DNA reads as TGCGCCAGCAGCTTGGAATCAGAGGGCTATGGCTACACCTTC. The V and J genes are TRBV5-1 and TRBJ1-2, with D unresolved. Per germline, CDR1 SGHRS and CDR2 YFSETQ. CDR3 length: 14 residues. Trimming cost V 0 bases and J 4 bases, with 10 bases left between them.

The chain is built from TRBV9 and TRBJ2-1; D not resolved. CDR1 is SGDLS, CDR2 YYNGEE, per germline. The V gene lost 6 bases and the J gene lost 3 bases, with 10 bases spanning the gap. The CDR3 length is 13 residues. CDR3 DNA sequence: TGTGCCAGCACCCGCCTGGACTACAATGAGCAGTTCTTC. This encodes CASTRLDYNEQFF.

This chain uses TRBV11-1 with TRBJ2-7; 7 nucleotides agree with TRBD2. After removal of 4 bases from V and 0 bases from J, the junction contained 9 bases not matched to a gene. This CDR3 comprises 16 residues. The germline gives CDR1 SGHAT, CDR2 FQDESV (reference sequence). The CDR3 nucleotides read TGTGCCAGCAGCTCAATAGCGGGTCCGAGCTCCTACGAGCAGTACTTC. Amino acids: CASSSIAGPSSYEQYF.

This clone occurred once. The rearrangement uses TRBV28 and TRBJ1-2; D is possibly TRBD1 (5 bases). V lost 6 bases and J lost 0, with 14 bases in between. Germline values: CDR1 MDHEN, CDR2 SYDVKM. The CDR3 consists of 15 residues. CDR3: CASSTTGTSNYGYTF. The DNA of the CDR3 is TGTGCCAGCAGCACCACCGGGACCTCTAACTATGGCTACACCTTC.

V is TRBV28 and J is TRBJ2-2, with TRBD2 matching 9 bases. J was trimmed by 5 bases and V by 11 bases; bases with no gene match: 15. The germline gives CDR1 MDHEN, CDR2 SYDVKM. The CDR3 extends over 16 amino acids. CDR3 sequence reads: CAALAGARGVTGELFF. Written as DNA, the CDR3 is TGTGCCGCTTTAGCGGGAGCAAGGGGGGTAACCGGGGAGCTGTTTTTT.

The V gene is TRBV7-2, the J gene TRBJ2-7; D assignment may be TRBD1 or TRBD2 (6 bases each). V lost 0 bases to trimming and J lost 3 bases, with 15 bases between them. Germline loops: CDR1 SGHTA, CDR2 FQGNSA. CDR3 length: 16 amino acids. In DNA form, the CDR3 reads TGTGCCAGCAGCTTAGCAGGGGGGACCTACTACTACGAGCAGTACTTC. Its protein product is CASSLAGGTYYYEQYF.

The chain is built from TRBV27 and TRBJ1-3; tentative D call: TRBD1 (5 bases). V was pared by 0 bases and J by 0 bases, with 15 bases between. Germline CDR1 MNHEY, CDR2 SMNVEV (reference sequence). This CDR3 region has 18 residues. This CDR3 is CASSLSAMTASSGNTIYF. In DNA, the CDR3 is TGTGCCAGCAGTTTATCTGCTATGACAGCCTCCTCTGGAAACACCATATATTTT.